Following are 5 T cell receptor beta chains from one sample sequenced in a study of molecular identifiers for immune sequencing clone quantification. Using its own MiXCR run on the PCR reads, TCRdb lists one record per CDR3 protein. The sample has about half a million distinct CDR3 sequences; about 20% are singletons. Material for sequencing was naive CD8+ T cells from blood, with Jurkat cell RNA spiked in. The subset was: FACS-sorted CD8+CD4-CCR7+CD45RA+ naive T cells. The receptors were sampled from a human donor in good health. Some libraries in this study had Jurkat cell RNA spiked in.

This clonotype came up a few times. This chain joins TRBV12-3 or TRBV12-4 and TRBJ2-1; a possible D gene is TRBD1 (5 bases). The CDR3 contains 14 residues. The germline V and J ends were trimmed by 6 bases and 10 bases, with 19 bases remaining between them. The CDR3 coding sequence is TGTGCCAGCAGCTTGAAGGTAGGGGCAGAAGAGCAGTTCTTC. This sequence encodes CASSLKVGAEEQFF.

About this clonotype itself: Possible read error: a much larger clone is one base away. The genes are TRBV29-1 and TRBJ2-7; TRBD2 aligns across 8 bases. The CDR3 extends over 13 amino acids. Germline values: CDR1 SQVTM, CDR2 ANQGSEA. The CDR3 nucleotides are TGCGGCGTCTTTACTAGCGGTCTCTACGAGCAGTACTTC. Protein sequence: CGVFTSGLYEQYF.

Written as DNA, the CDR3 is TGTGCCAGCAGCATCGGGACTAGCGGGGTCCGAGAGACCCAGTACTTC. It encodes CASSIGTSGVRETQYF. V usage is TRBV7-9 and J usage is TRBJ2-5; TRBD2 matches 13 bases. The V gene end was trimmed by 5 bases and the J gene end by 4 bases; junction bases not matched to a gene: 7. Germline V CDR1 and CDR2: SEHNR, FQNEAQ (reference sequence). The CDR3 sequence is 16 residues long.

Here the CDR3 DNA reads TGTGCCAGCTCACCCGGGACTAGCGGGGGCTCTAGCTCCTACGAGCAGTACTTC. It is translated as CASSPGTSGGSSSYEQYF. The V and J genes are TRBV18 and TRBJ2-7, with 14 bases identical to TRBD2. The CDR3 spans 18 residues. Losses at the gene ends were 3 bases for V and 0 bases for J; bases not matched to a gene: 7. Germline V CDR1 and CDR2: KGHSH, LQKENI.

This clonotype was seen only a few times. The chain combines TRBV24-1 with TRBJ1-1; D is ambiguous. The CDR3 loop spans 12 amino acids. CDR1 and CDR2 (germline): KGHDR, SFDVKD. The V end was cut by 4 bases, the J end by 2 bases, with 4 bases between. The CDR3 loop reads CATSEKNTEAFF. The DNA of the CDR3 is TGTGCCACCAGTGAGAAAAACACTGAAGCTTTCTTT.